A selection of T cell receptor beta chains follows, all from one sample in a study of OX40 agonist ivuxolimab in advanced cancers. Profiling relied on immunoSEQ multiplex PCR, and the TCRdb table lists in-frame clones only, not all of them. The sample yields more than 60,000 clones, approximately 90% seen once. The material was CD4+ or CD8+ T cells sorted from blood, obtained in a trial of the OX40 agonist ivuxolimab. The receptors were gathered from an adult with an advanced solid tumor such as melanoma, head and neck, liver or kidney cancer. CDR3s include the opening cysteine and the closing phenylalanine or tryptophan. A D gene is named only where the DNA matches it firmly. Size values are once, few and many counts, or a class for expanded clones, and some rows have none.

.	TRBV7-3	TRBJ2-3	.	TGTGCCAGCAGCTCCGGGACCTACACAGATACGCAGTATTTT	CASSSGTYTDTQYF
once	TRBV11-2	TRBJ2-5	TRBD2	TGTGCCAGCAGCTTATATGCTAGCGGGGGGCGTGAGACCCAGTACTTC	CASSLYASGGRETQYF
.	TRBV2	TRBJ1-1	.	TGTGCCAGCAGTGTCGGGGTTCGCACTGAAGCTTTCTTT	CASSVGVRTEAFF
.	TRBV6-6	TRBJ1-1	.	TGTGCCAGCACCAGCAGGAAGGACACTGAAGCTTTCTTT	CASTSRKDTEAFF
.	TRBV29-1	TRBJ2-1	TRBD2	TGCAGCGTTGAATCCGGGACTAGCGGGAAATGGCCCGACTGGCCTGAGCAGTTCTTC	CSVESGTSGKWPDWPEQFF
.	TRBV5-1	TRBJ1-1	TRBD1	TGCGCCAGCAGCCCCCTGACAGGGCCAATGAACACTGAAGCTTTCTTT	CASSPLTGPMNTEAFF
.	TRBV2	TRBJ1-3	.	TGTGCCAGCAGTGAAGCGTATGCAGGGTTGGGGGGAAACACCATATATTTT	CASSEAYAGLGGNTIYF
.	TRBV18	TRBJ1-1	TRBD1	TGTGCCAGCTCAGGAAACAGGGGGCCTAACACTGAAGCTTTCTTT	CASSGNRGPNTEAFF
.	TRBV6-1	TRBJ2-2	TRBD1	TGTGCCAGCAGTGCCCGGACAGGTCCCCTTCATGGGGAGCTGTTTTTT	CASSARTGPLHGELFF
.	TRBV4-1	TRBJ1-2	.	TGCGCCAGCAGCCAAGGCCTGAAAACGGGCAGGGCCCCTGACTATGGCTACACCTTC	CASSQGLKTGRAPDYGYTF
.	TRBV6-5	TRBJ1-2	TRBD1	TGTGCCAGCACTTCATCCGGGACAGGGAGCGGCTACACCTTC	CASTSSGTGSGYTF
.	TRBV2	TRBJ1-2	.	TGTGCCAGCAGTGAAGCCCCTTATGGCTACACCTTC	CASSEAPYGYTF
.	TRBV29-1	TRBJ2-7	.	TGCAGCGTTGTTGAGGTCCCCAGGAGCTCCTACGAGCAGTACTTC	CSVVEVPRSSYEQYF
.	TRBV5-7	TRBJ1-1	.	TGTGCCAGCAGCTTGTATGACAGGGAAGCTTTCTTT	CASSLYDREAFF
few	TRBV6-6	TRBJ1-5	.	TGTGCCAGCAGTCTCGATGGGAGGGTCAATCAGCCCCAGCATTTT	CASSLDGRVNQPQHF
.	TRBV2	TRBJ2-3	.	TGTGCCAGCACAGCTCTTTCTAGCACAGATACGCAGTATTTT	CASTALSSTDTQYF
.	TRBV6-5	TRBJ1-2	TRBD1	TGTGCCAGCACCTCCGCAGGGGGCGACAAGGGCTACACCTTC	CASTSAGGDKGYTF
.	TRBV7-2	TRBJ2-1	.	TGTGCCAGCAGCTTAGCCGGCAGGGGATTGGACAATGAGCAGTTCTTC	CASSLAGRGLDNEQFF
.	TRBV7-9	TRBJ1-5	.	TGTGCCAGCAGCCGTGACGGCAATCAGCCCCAGCATTTT	CASSRDGNQPQHF
.	TRBV6-1	TRBJ1-1	.	TGTGCCAGCTACGAAGCCATGAACACTGAAGCTTTCTTT	CASYEAMNTEAFF
.	TRBV7-9	TRBJ1-2	.	TGTGCCAGCAGCTCTAGGGTTGGGATCTATGGCTACACCTTC	CASSSRVGIYGYTF
.	TRBV19	TRBJ2-6	.	TGTGCCAGTAGAGCTTACTCTGGGGCCAACGTCCTGACTTTC	CASRAYSGANVLTF
few	TRBV13	TRBJ1-1	.	TGTGCCAGCAGCCTCCCGACAGGGAACACTGAAGCTTTCTTT	CASSLPTGNTEAFF
once	TRBV7-3	TRBJ2-7	TRBD1	TGTGCCAGCAGCTTAGGGCAGGGGGTGTCCTACGAGCAGTACTTC	CASSLGQGVSYEQYF
.	TRBV19	TRBJ2-7	.	TGTGCCAGTAGTACCCAAGGGTCCTACGAGCAGTACTTC	CASSTQGSYEQYF
.	TRBV19	TRBJ1-5	TRBD1	TGTGCCAGTAGTATTCGGGACAGGGGAAGGATGGATCAGCCCCAGCATTTT	CASSIRDRGRMDQPQHF
once	TRBV6-1	TRBJ1-3	.	TGTGCCACAAGGGTAGGGAACACCATATATTTT	CATRVGNTIYF
.	TRBV29-1	TRBJ2-7	.	TGCAGCGTTGATGGGGTTACCGGATACGAGCAGTACTTC	CSVDGVTGYEQYF
.	TRBV7-5	TRBJ1-5	.	TGTGTCAGAAGCTTAGGGGGGGATTATAGCAATCAGCCCCAGCATTTT	CVRSLGGDYSNQPQHF
.	TRBV5-4	TRBJ2-7	TRBD1	TGTGCCAGCAGCTTGGGTTCCGGGACAGGGTCGTACGAGCAGTACTTC	CASSLGSGTGSYEQYF
.	TRBV28	TRBJ1-2	.	TGTGCCAGCAGTTTATCGGGAGGGGGATATGGCTACACCTTC	CASSLSGGGYGYTF
once	TRBV2	TRBJ2-4	.	TGTGCCAGCTCAGCTACGGGGAACATTCAGTACTTC	CASSATGNIQYF
.	TRBV9	TRBJ2-5	TRBD1	TGTGCCAGCAGCGCCAGACAGGGGGCGCAGGTAGAGACCCAGTACTTC	CASSARQGAQVETQYF
.	TRBV11-1	TRBJ2-7	TRBD1	TGTGCCAGCAGCGGGCGGGACAGGGAGGCCTACGAGCAGTACTTC	CASSGRDREAYEQYF
.	TRBV7-3	TRBJ2-1	TRBD2	TGTGCCAGCAGCCTGACTAGCGCTACCCTCCATGAGCAGTTCTTC	CASSLTSATLHEQFF
.	TRBV7-2	TRBJ2-7	.	TGTGCCAGCAGCTTAACGAGGTACGAGCAGTACTTC	CASSLTRYEQYF
.	TRBV15	TRBJ1-1	TRBD1	TGTGCCACCAGCAGACCAGGGGGCGCGAGAAGAACTGAAGCTTTCTTT	CATSRPGGARRTEAFF
.	TRBV6-5	TRBJ2-5	TRBD2	TGTGCCAGCAGTTCTGGTACGACTAGCGGGGGACGGACCCAGTACTTC	CASSSGTTSGGRTQYF
once	TRBV5-4	TRBJ2-3	TRBD2	TGTGCCAGCAGCGCCCGGACTAGCGGGGGGGCAGATACGCAGTATTTT	CASSARTSGGADTQYF
.	TRBV2	TRBJ2-7	.	TGTGCCAGCAGTGTCACATTCGGAACCTACGAGCAGTACTTC	CASSVTFGTYEQYF
.	TRBV7-2	TRBJ2-5	TRBD2	TGTGCCAGCAGCCGCCGGGGGGGGCGAGATGGTGAGACCCAGTACTTC	CASSRRGGRDGETQYF
.	TRBV6-1	TRBJ2-7	.	TGTGCCAGCAGTGAAGCTCTCAAAGGGCCTACGGACGAGCAGTACTTC	CASSEALKGPTDEQYF
.	TRBV19	TRBJ1-5	.	TGTGCCAGTAGTTCGACAAATCAGCCCCAGCATTTT	CASSSTNQPQHF
few	TRBV6-1	TRBJ1-1	.	TGTGCCAGCGGTAGCGAGGGATTCACTGAAGCTTTCTTT	CASGSEGFTEAFF
.	TRBV5-1	TRBJ2-5	.	TGCGCCAGCAGCTTGGTGATCGAAGAGACCCAGTACTTC	CASSLVIEETQYF
.	TRBV7-2	TRBJ2-7	TRBD2	TGTGCCAGCAGCTCTCCGGGTAGCGGGAACAACTACGAGCAGTACTTC	CASSSPGSGNNYEQYF
once	TRBV10-3	TRBJ2-7	.	TGTGCCATCAGCGCCTCAAGGGAGCAGTACTTC	CAISASREQYF
.	TRBV11-2	TRBJ1-1	.	TGTGCCAGCAGCTTATTAGGGATGAACACTGAAGCTTTCTTT	CASSLLGMNTEAFF
.	TRBV7-2	TRBJ1-2	.	TGTGCCAGCAGCTTAATGGCGGGATCGGACTATGGCTACACCTTC	CASSLMAGSDYGYTF
.	TRBV19	TRBJ2-1	TRBD1	TGTGCCAGTAGTATAGGAAGGGGGACAGGGTCCAATGAGCAGTTCTTC	CASSIGRGTGSNEQFF
.	TRBV7-2	TRBJ2-1	.	TGTGCCAGCAGCTTAGCGTACACCTACAATGAGCAGTTCTTC	CASSLAYTYNEQFF
.	TRBV6-1	TRBJ2-7	.	TGTGCCAGCAGCCAGGGAATCAAGGGCGAGCAGTACTTC	CASSQGIKGEQYF
.	TRBV4-2	TRBJ2-1	TRBD2	TGTGCCAGCAGCCAAGAGTACAGCGGGGCCTACAATGAGCAGTTCTTC	CASSQEYSGAYNEQFF
.	TRBV4-1	TRBJ1-5	.	TGCGCCAGCAGCCAAGACCGTTATCAGCCCCAGCATTTT	CASSQDRYQPQHF
.	TRBV6-1	TRBJ2-1	.	TGTGCCAGCGACTATGTTGTCAGCTACAATGAGCAGTTCTTC	CASDYVVSYNEQFF
.	TRBV18	TRBJ1-1	.	TGTGCCAGCTCAAGAGCGCAGAACACTGAAGCTTTCTTT	CASSRAQNTEAFF
.	TRBV4-2	TRBJ2-1	TRBD2	TGTGCCAGCAGCCAAGATACGGCGGGAGATCGCGCTGAGCAGTTCTTC	CASSQDTAGDRAEQFF